The 10 T cell receptor beta chains below come from one sample, sequenced in a study of yellow fever vaccine responses in identical twins. TCRdb ran MiXCR on the RT-PCR reads and lists one entry per CDR3 protein. The sample has hundreds of distinct CDR3 sequences; 81% are singletons. The material sequenced was T cells from blood (PBMCs), unsorted or a sorted subset (not recorded which), taken before or after yellow fever vaccination (not recorded which). The receptors come from a woman aged 18-29 years who received the yellow fever vaccine.

The V call is TRBV19, the J call TRBJ2-7; 8 bases align to TRBD1. The germline V gene encodes CDR1 LNHDA and CDR2 SQIVND (reference sequence). The CDR3 extends over 15 amino acids. Trimming removed 5 bases from V and 0 bases from J; junction bases left unmatched: 6. The CDR3 region has the DNA TGTGCCAGTAGTGCTGGACAGGGTTTCTCCTACGAGCAGTACGTC. Residues: CASSAGQGFSYEQYV.

This chain joins TRBV29-1 and TRBJ1-2; D remains unclear. The germline V gene encodes CDR1 SQVTM and CDR2 ANQGSEA. This CDR3 spans 11 amino acids. V was clipped by 3 bases and J by 8 bases, with 10 bases between them. CDR3 in amino acids: CSVELRNGYTF. CDR3 nucleotide sequence: TGCAGCGTTGAGCTACGTAACGGCTACACCTTC.

This clonotype is categorized as hyperexpanded. The chain joins TRBV10-1 to TRBJ1-2; perhaps TRBD1 as D (6 bases). The CDR3 runs to 14 residues. Germline V lookup: CDR1 WNHNN, CDR2 SYGVQD (reference sequence). With 5 bases removed from V and 4 bases from J, the gap between germline ends came to 14 bases. CDR3 bases: TGCGCCAGCAGTCCAGCAGGGGCAAGCTATGGCTACACCTTC. This codes for CASSPAGASYGYTF.

V is TRBV10-3 and J is TRBJ2-1; the D is unclear. Looked up from germline, CDR1 is ENHRY and CDR2 is SYGVKD. The CDR3 totals 12 residues. V lost 2 bases to trimming and J lost 10 bases, with 9 bases between them. CDR3 loop: CAISEPPGEQFF. The DNA for the CDR3 is TGTGCCATCAGTGAGCCGCCCGGGGAGCAGTTCTTC.

The chain couples TRBV19 to TRBJ1-2; possibly TRBD1 for D (6 bases). This CDR3 is built from 15 residues. CDR1 and CDR2 from the germline V gene are LNHDA and SQIVND (reference sequence). The germline V and J ends were trimmed by 1 base and 3 bases, with 12 bases remaining between them. CDR3 protein: CASSIASGGDYGYTF. Written as DNA, the CDR3 is TGTGCCAGTAGTATAGCCTCGGGGGGCGACTATGGCTACACCTTC.

The gene calls are TRBV11-1 and TRBJ1-4, with D uncertain. Per germline, CDR1 SGHAT and CDR2 FQDESV (reference sequence). The CDR3 length is 16 residues. Deletions cut 4 bases from V and 0 bases from J, with 12 bases between. In DNA form, the CDR3 reads TGTGCCAGCAGCTCCCCCGGCAGCGCAACTAATGAAAAACTGTTTTTT. Translation: CASSSPGSATNEKLFF.

This rearrangement joins TRBV12-3 or TRBV12-4 to TRBJ1-1; 8 bases match TRBD1. Unmatched junction bases numbered 10, after V lost 5 bases and J lost 5 bases. The CDR3 is 15 amino acids. For the CDR3, the DNA is TGTGCCAGCAGTGCCACCCAGGGGGCGTGGACTGAAGCTTTCTTT. Its protein product is CASSATQGAWTEAFF.

There are a few counts of this clonotype. V is TRBV29-1 and J is TRBJ2-3, with D unclear. Trimming cost V 5 bases and J 4 bases, with 13 bases left between them. Germline CDR1 reads SQVTM; CDR2 reads ANQGSEA. The CDR3 covers 13 residues. The CDR3 DNA reads TGCAGCGTTTCGGTCGCAGTTCCAGATACGCAGTATTTT. Translated, it gives CSVSVAVPDTQYF.

The chain recombines TRBV11-1 with TRBJ2-7; D is possibly TRBD1 (7 bases). The germline gives CDR1 SGHAT, CDR2 FQDESV (reference sequence). This CDR3 is built from 17 residues. The V end lost 1 base, the J end lost 0 bases, and 16 bases lay between the germline ends. The CDR3 region is CASSLEGGAGNSYEQYF. CDR3 DNA sequence: TGTGCCAGCAGCTTAGAAGGGGGCGCGGGGAACTCCTACGAGCAGTACTTC.

The chain combines TRBV10-1 with TRBJ2-3; D could derive from TRBD1 or TRBD2 (6 bases each). The V gene's germline CDR1 is WNHNN and CDR2 SYGVQD (reference sequence). V was cut by 6 bases and J by 6 bases, with 22 bases left in between. The CDR3 length is 16 residues. The CDR3 bases are TGCGCCAGCAGCCCAGGAGGGGGTATTGATTTGGATACGCAGTATTTT. This gives the protein CASSPGGGIDLDTQYF.